A selection of T cell receptor beta chains follows, all from one sample in a study of yellow fever vaccine responses in identical twins. MiXCR, applied by TCRdb to the RT-PCR reads, yields one record per CDR3 protein. The sample shows approximately 9,500 distinct CDR3 sequences, over 80% of them seen only once. Sequenced here: T cells from blood (PBMCs), unsorted or a sorted subset (not recorded which), sampled before or after yellow fever vaccination (not recorded which). Receptor source: a woman aged 18-29 years who received the yellow fever vaccine. CDR3s include the opening cysteine and the closing phenylalanine or tryptophan. D genes are given only for firm matches. Part of the rows lack a size; the others show once, few, many or a class for expanded clones.

>TRBV2|TRBD1|-|TRBJ1-6
TGTGCCAGCAGTGGGGGACAGTCGAATTCACCCCTCCACTTT
CASSGGQSNSPLHF
>TRBV11-1|-|-|TRBJ2-5
TGTGCCAGCAGCTCGGGGAACGGGAGAGAGACCCAGTACTTC
CASSSGNGRETQYF
>TRBV18|-|-|TRBJ2-5
TGTGCCAGCTCACCGACGAAAGGGGCACGACAAGAGACCCAGTACTTC
CASSPTKGARQETQYF
>TRBV5-1|TRBD2|-|TRBJ2-5
TGCGCCAGCAGCTTGATAGTAGCGGGAGGCCAAGAGACCCAGTACTTC
CASSLIVAGGQETQYF
>TRBV9|TRBD1|few|TRBJ1-1
TGTGCCAGCAGCGCGACCTGGACAGGGAACACTGAAGCTTTCTTT
CASSATWTGNTEAFF
>TRBV28|TRBD2|-|TRBJ2-5
TGTGCCAGCAGTCCGACTAGCGGTCTCCAAGAGACCCAGTACTTC
CASSPTSGLQETQYF
>TRBV2|-|-|TRBJ2-2
TGTGCCAGCAGCCTTATCGGGAGAGACGGGGAGCTGTTTTTT
CASSLIGRDGELFF
>TRBV3-1|-|-|TRBJ2-3
TGTGCCAGCAGCCAAGGGTCCGCTAGCACAGATACGCAGTATTTT
CASSQGSASTDTQYF
>TRBV2|TRBD1|-|TRBJ1-2
TGTGCCAGCTCCCCGACAGGGCTCGATGGCTACACCTTC
CASSPTGLDGYTF
>TRBV10-3|-|-|TRBJ1-5
TGTGCCATCAGTGAGACCCAGGCGGTAAGTCAGCCCCAGCATTTT
CAISETQAVSQPQHF
>TRBV7-9|-|-|TRBJ2-1
TGTGCCAGCAGTCACGTTGGGGGGGCCTCCTACAATGAGCAGTTCTTC
CASSHVGGASYNEQFF
>TRBV4-2|-|few|TRBJ2-1
TGTGCCAGCAGCCTCGGACCAGAATACAATGAGCAGTTCTTC
CASSLGPEYNEQFF
>TRBV2|TRBD1|-|TRBJ1-1
TGTGCCAGCAGTGAAACCTGGACAGGGGGCGAAGCTTTCTTT
CASSETWTGGEAFF
>TRBV20-1|TRBD1|-|TRBJ1-2
TGCAGTGCCGAAACAGGGGGCGCATATGGCTACACCTTC
CSAETGGAYGYTF
>TRBV11-3|-|-|TRBJ1-1
TGTGCCAGCAGCTTTTCCAGGGTGGTCACTGAAGCTTTCTTT
CASSFSRVVTEAFF
>TRBV10-1|-|-|TRBJ2-4
TGCGCCAGCAGTGAGCAGCAGGGGGGCATTCAGTACTTC
CASSEQQGGIQYF
>TRBV11-1|TRBD1|-|TRBJ2-2
TGTGCCAGCAGCTTATTGGGGACAGGGCCCGGGGAGCTGTTTTTT
CASSLLGTGPGELFF
>TRBV29-1|TRBD1|-|TRBJ1-5
TGCAGCGTCAGGACAGGGGGCAATCAGCCCCAGCATTTT
CSVRTGGNQPQHF
>TRBV4-2|-|once|TRBJ2-7
TGTGCCAGCAGCCAAGATAGGGACTGGGTCTACGAGCAGTACTTC
CASSQDRDWVYEQYF
>TRBV5-1|TRBD1|-|TRBJ1-5
TGCGCCAGCAGCCTCGGACAGGCCAATCAGCCCCAGCATTTT
CASSLGQANQPQHF
>TRBV9|-|-|TRBJ2-1
TGTGCCAGCAGCGTAGCGGGTCAAGATAATGAGCAGTTCTTC
CASSVAGQDNEQFF
>TRBV5-4|-|-|TRBJ2-1
TGTGCCAGCAGCTTGGAACGGCTACAGTTCTTC
CASSLERLQFF
>TRBV5-6|-|-|TRBJ1-5
TGTGCCAGCAGCTTCGGATTGGGCAATCAGCCCCAGCATTTT
CASSFGLGNQPQHF
>TRBV7-3|TRBD2|-|TRBJ2-3
TGTGCCAGCAGCTTAAGCCAGACGGGCGGGGGGAACACAGATACGCAGTATTTT
CASSLSQTGGGNTDTQYF
>TRBV11-1|-|-|TRBJ2-2
TGTGCCAGCAGCTTAGCGACCCAGGCTCTCGCCGGGAAGCTGTTTTTT
CASSLATQALAGKLFF
>TRBV12-3/TRBV12-4|-|-|TRBJ1-6
TGTGCCAGCAGTTTAGCTCAAGGGATTAATTCACCCCTCCACTTT
CASSLAQGINSPLHF
>TRBV13|-|-|TRBJ1-2
TGTGCCAGCAGCTTAGGAGGCCCGGACCCGATATACGGCTACACCTTC
CASSLGGPDPIYGYTF
>TRBV18|-|-|TRBJ2-1
TGTGCCAGCTCACCGGGTGCGGGGCAGTTCTTC
CASSPGAGQFF
>TRBV14|-|-|TRBJ1-4
TGTGCCAGCAGCCAAGTCCCGGCAACTAATGAAAAACTGTTTTTT
CASSQVPATNEKLFF
>TRBV20-1|TRBD2|-|TRBJ2-1
TGCAGTGCTAGAGGCCCCTCCACTAACGGGAGGGCCGTTGAGCAGTTCTTC
CSARGPSTNGRAVEQFF
>TRBV12-3/TRBV12-4|-|few|TRBJ1-2
TGTGCCAGCAGTACGGGGTCGTTCCCCGGCTACACCTTC
CASSTGSFPGYTF
>TRBV10-1|-|once|TRBJ1-3
TGCGCCAGCACGGTCGGGTTCGGAAACACCATATATTTT
CASTVGFGNTIYF
>TRBV6-1|-|-|TRBJ1-5
TGTGCCAGCAGTGAAGGAGAGCCGCCCCAGCATTTT
CASSEGEPPQHF
>TRBV24-1|TRBD2|-|TRBJ2-1
TGTGCCACCAGAGCGGGGCGGGAGCCCCATGAGCAGTTCTTC
CATRAGREPHEQFF
>TRBV12-3/TRBV12-4|-|-|TRBJ1-3
TGTGCCAGCTCTCGGGGGGTATACTCTGGAAACACCATATATTTT
CASSRGVYSGNTIYF
>TRBV2|-|-|TRBJ1-1
TGTGCCAGCACTGGACAAAGCACTGAAGCTTTCTTT
CASTGQSTEAFF
>TRBV7-6|TRBD1|-|TRBJ2-7
TGTGCCAGCAGCCTTGGACAGGGGACCTACGAGCAGTACTTC
CASSLGQGTYEQYF
>TRBV7-6|-|once|TRBJ1-6
TGTGCCAGCAGCTTAGGCTCTAGGACGGACCTTACACCCCTCCACTTT
CASSLGSRTDLTPLHF
>TRBV11-3|-|-|TRBJ1-1
TGTGCCAGCAGCTTCAGCTCAAATACTGAAGCTTTCTTT
CASSFSSNTEAFF
>TRBV29-1|TRBD2|-|TRBJ2-3
TGCAGCGTAGGACTAGCCCTCGCGGATACGCAGTATTTT
CSVGLALADTQYF
>TRBV29-1|-|once|TRBJ1-6
TGCAGTGTACAGGGCGATTATAATTCACCCCTCCACTTT
CSVQGDYNSPLHF
>TRBV19|-|-|TRBJ2-4
TGTGCCAGTAGTATATTTTCTACCGTGTCTACGATGTCCAAAAACATTCAGTACTTC
CASSIFSTVSTMSKNIQYF
>TRBV20-1|-|-|TRBJ1-2
TGCAGTGCTAGAGCAGGGGCGGCCTATGGCTACACCTTC
CSARAGAAYGYTF
>TRBV7-3|-|-|TRBJ1-1
TGTGCCAGCAGCCCTCGACAAAACACTGAAGCTTTCTTT
CASSPRQNTEAFF
>TRBV20-1|TRBD1|-|TRBJ1-5
TGCAGTGCTAAATGGGACAGTGATCAGCCCCAGCATTTT
CSAKWDSDQPQHF
>TRBV6-5|TRBD2|-|TRBJ2-4
TGTGCCAGCAGTTACCTCGGGACTAGCGGGGACCTAGCCAAAAACATTCAGTACTTC
CASSYLGTSGDLAKNIQYF
>TRBV11-2|-|-|TRBJ1-1
TGTGCCAGCAGCCCCTCGCGGGAAACTGAAGCTTTCTTT
CASSPSRETEAFF
>TRBV11-2|-|-|TRBJ2-3
TGTGCCAGCAGCCCGGACAGACTCGGCGGGGATACGCAGTATTTT
CASSPDRLGGDTQYF
>TRBV20-1|TRBD1|-|TRBJ2-5
TGCAGTGCCTGGGACAGAGAGACCCAGTACTTC
CSAWDRETQYF
>TRBV10-2|TRBD2|once|TRBJ2-1
TGCGCCAGCGCGGGCGCTGAAGCGGGAGGGTACAATGAGCAGTTCTTC
CASAGAEAGGYNEQFF
>TRBV7-6|-|-|TRBJ1-5
TGTGCCAGCGGCAGCAGGGTAGATCAGCCCCAGCATTTT
CASGSRVDQPQHF
>TRBV6-4|-|-|TRBJ2-1
TGTGCCAGCAGTGACTCGTGGGGCGGTGAGCAGTTCTTC
CASSDSWGGEQFF
>TRBV11-1|-|few|TRBJ2-2
TGTGCCAGCAGCCGTACTAGTCCCGGGGAGCTGTTTTTT
CASSRTSPGELFF